The following is a T cell receptor (beta chain) sequence with its context. The sample originates from a study of blood T cell repertoires in COVID-19. Assay: immunoSEQ multiplex PCR; the TCRdb copy retains only in-frame clones and omits some. The data show roughly 200,000 clones, approximately 83% seen once. J lost 2 bases, V lost 3 bases, and 11 bases had no gene match. The CDR3 has 16 residues. From germline, CDR1 is GTSNPN and CDR2 SVGIG (reference sequence). Source material: peripheral blood. The source of this sequence is a human donor with active or convalescent COVID-19. The donor label of this sample is uncertain. The chain is built from TRBV30 and TRBJ2-3, with TRBD2 matching over 7 bases. The CDR3: CAWSRKRDGITDTQYF. The CDR3 DNA follows: TGTGCCTGGAGCCGAAAGCGGGACGGAATCACAGATACGCAGTATTTT.